Below, one T cell receptor (beta chain) is given with its context. Antigen specificity is unknown. Germline CDR1 is MNHEY and CDR2 is SVGEGT. Trimming cost V 4 bases and J 1 base, with 7 bases left between them. CDR3 length: 13 residues. Each CDR3 protein is one row after TCRdb ran MiXCR on the 5' RACE reads. The sample holds some 440,000 distinct CDR3 sequences, more than 20% seen once. This record comes from a study of identical twins. Study results and caveats: Cord blood beta clonotypes that were abundant carried fewer insertions, and memory repertoires showed no such trend.

The data were also submitted as part of a second study, on T cells expressing NK-cell markers. From that report: Dominant NKG2C+ clonotype frequencies of about 1.0-8% of CD8+ T cells were measured in over 5 donors.

The sample was CD4+ T cells sorted from blood. V gene TRBV6-2 or TRBV6-3 combines with J gene TRBJ2-5, with unresolved D. The TCR was taken from a woman younger than 30 in good health. CDR3 nucleotides: TGTGCCAGCAGTTCCCCCATCCAAGAGACCCAGTACTTC. Translated: CASSSPIQETQYF.